This T cell receptor (beta chain) is from a study of cytomegalovirus exposure and HLA in healthy donors. PCR involved 60 Vbeta and 13 Jbeta primers. Per the original data handling: As a later analysis found, there were 80 million or so unique TCR beta chains, of which roughly 11 million were shared. Clones were sequenced by immunoSEQ multiplex PCR, and TCRdb holds only the in-frame ones, with some missing. V and J calls and clone size are those listed in that table; D and trimming were worked out from the DNA. The profile shows about 190,000 clones, over 60% of them singletons. Study-level findings and limits: Most subjects' HLA-A and HLA-B alleles were reportedly predicted from TCR beta sequences. For presence/absence analyses, sequencing depth was assumed to be roughly uniform across donors. Among donors in an Asian-associated ancestry cluster, a later analysis reportedly found fewer N-insertions than the roughly 730-donor mean.

There are a few counts of this clone. Antigen unknown. The CDR3 has 14 amino acids. From germline, CDR1 is SGHRS and CDR2 YFSETQ. Trimming pared 0 bases from V and 1 base from J, leaving 5 bases between. The sequence was obtained from a man between 25 and 39 years old in good health and CMV-seropositive. The chain employs TRBV5-1 and TRBJ2-1; D is undetermined. Source material: PBMCs. CDR3 sequence (DNA): TGCGCCAGCAGCTTGGGCACATCCTACAATGAGCAGTTCTTC. Encoded protein: CASSLGTSYNEQFF.